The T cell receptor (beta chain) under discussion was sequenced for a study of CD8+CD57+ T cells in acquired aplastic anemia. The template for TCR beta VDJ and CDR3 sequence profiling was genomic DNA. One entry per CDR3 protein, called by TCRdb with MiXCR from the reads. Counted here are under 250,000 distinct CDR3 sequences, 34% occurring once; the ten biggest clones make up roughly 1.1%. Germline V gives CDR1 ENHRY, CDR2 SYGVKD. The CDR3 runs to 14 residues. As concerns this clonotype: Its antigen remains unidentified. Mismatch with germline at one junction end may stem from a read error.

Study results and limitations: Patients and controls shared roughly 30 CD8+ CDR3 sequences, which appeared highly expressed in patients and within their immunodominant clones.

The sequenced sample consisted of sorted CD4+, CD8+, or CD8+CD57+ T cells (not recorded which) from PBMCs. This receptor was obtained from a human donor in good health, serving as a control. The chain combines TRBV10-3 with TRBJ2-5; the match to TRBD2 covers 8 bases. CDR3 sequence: CAIGDSGAKETQYF. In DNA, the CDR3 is TGTGCCATCGGTGATAGCGGGGCCAAAGAGACCCAGTACTTC.